This section outlines one TCR beta chain sequence together with its context. What it recognizes is unknown. The record originates from a study of T-cell reconstitution after alpha-beta-depleted transplantation in children. The CDR3 extends over 15 amino acids. Germline V CDR1 and CDR2: SGHTA, FQGNSA. V was clipped by 1 base and J by 4 bases, with 14 bases between them. Unique molecular identifiers were incorporated when the TCRbeta library was constructed. TCRdb processed the PCR reads anew with MiXCR; each CDR3 protein has one entry. The sample includes approximately 650,000 distinct CDR3 sequences, roughly 13% of them seen just once. Study findings and constraints: Most T-cell counts and diversity one year after the transplant came from T cells that were newly produced. Surviving recipient T cells and intrathymic progenitors accounted for some patients' high TCRbeta diversity at day 60. Reportedly, only several hundred clones from non-depleted graft cells drove alpha-beta T-cell counts at about two months.

This specimen consisted of PBMCs, obtained before TCRalphabeta/CD19-depleted stem cell transplant. This clonotype was obtained from a girl aged 2 to 10 with congenital amegakaryocytic thrombocytopenia, due to receive a stem cell transplant. The rearrangement uses TRBV7-2 and TRBJ2-7; no firm D call. CDR3 sequence: CASSLEPTRSYEQYF. The DNA for the CDR3 is TGTGCCAGCAGCTTAGAACCCACACGATCATACGAGCAGTACTTC.